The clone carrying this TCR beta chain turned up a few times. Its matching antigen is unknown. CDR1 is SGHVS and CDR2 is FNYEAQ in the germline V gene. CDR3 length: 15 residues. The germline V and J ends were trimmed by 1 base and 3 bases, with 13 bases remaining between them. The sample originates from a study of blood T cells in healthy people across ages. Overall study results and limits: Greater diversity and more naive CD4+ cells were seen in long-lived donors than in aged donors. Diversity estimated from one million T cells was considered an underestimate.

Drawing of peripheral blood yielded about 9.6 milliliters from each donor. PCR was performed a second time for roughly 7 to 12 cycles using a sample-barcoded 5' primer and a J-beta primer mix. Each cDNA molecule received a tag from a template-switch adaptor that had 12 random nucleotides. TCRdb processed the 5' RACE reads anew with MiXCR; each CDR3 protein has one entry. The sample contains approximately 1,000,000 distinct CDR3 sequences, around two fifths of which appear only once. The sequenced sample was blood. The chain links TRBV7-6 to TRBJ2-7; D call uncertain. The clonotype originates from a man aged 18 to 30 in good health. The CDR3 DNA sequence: TGTGCCAGCAGCTTAGAAGGCAGCGATTTCTACGAGCAGTACTTC. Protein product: CASSLEGSDFYEQYF. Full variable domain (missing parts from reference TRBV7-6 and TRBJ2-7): GAGVSQSPRYKVTKRGQDVALRCDPISGHVSLYWYRQALGQGPEFLTYFNYEAQQDKSGLPNDRFSAERPEGSISTLTIQRTEQRDSAMYRCASSLEGSDFYEQYFGPGTRLTVT.